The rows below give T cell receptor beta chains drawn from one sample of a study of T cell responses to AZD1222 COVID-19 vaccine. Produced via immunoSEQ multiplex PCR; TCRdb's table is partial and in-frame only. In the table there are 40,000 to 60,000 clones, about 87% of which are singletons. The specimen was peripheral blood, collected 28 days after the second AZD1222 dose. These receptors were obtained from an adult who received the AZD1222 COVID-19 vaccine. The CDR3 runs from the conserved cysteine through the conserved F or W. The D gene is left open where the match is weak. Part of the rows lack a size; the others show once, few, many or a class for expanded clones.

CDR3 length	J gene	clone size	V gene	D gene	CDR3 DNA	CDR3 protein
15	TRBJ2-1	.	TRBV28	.	TGTGCCAGCAGTTTAAGGAGGGGGGGCTACAATGAGCAGTTCTTC	CASSLRRGGYNEQFF
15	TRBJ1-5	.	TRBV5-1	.	TGCGCCAGCAGCCTGACAGGACAGCGCAATCAGCCCCAGCATTTT	CASSLTGQRNQPQHF
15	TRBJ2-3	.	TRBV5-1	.	TGCGCCAGCAGCTTAGATTTACCCCTCACAGATACGCAGTATTTT	CASSLDLPLTDTQYF
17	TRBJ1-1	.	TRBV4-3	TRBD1	TGCGCCAGCAGCCAAGATATAGGGACAGGGATGGCCACTGAAGCTTTCTTT	CASSQDIGTGMATEAFF
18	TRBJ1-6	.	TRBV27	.	TGTGCCAGCAGTAGGTACGAGGCGGATCTCATTTATAATTCACCCCTCCACTTT	CASSRYEADLIYNSPLHF
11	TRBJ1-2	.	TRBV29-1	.	TGCAGCGGGGGGGATGACTATGGCTACACCTTC	CSGGDDYGYTF
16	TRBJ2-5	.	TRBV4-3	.	TGCGCCAGCAGCCAAGATCTAGGGGGGCAAGGGGAGACCCAGTACTTC	CASSQDLGGQGETQYF
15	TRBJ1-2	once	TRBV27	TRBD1	TGTGCCAGCAGTTTATCGGCAGGGGGCGACTATGGCTACACCTTC	CASSLSAGGDYGYTF
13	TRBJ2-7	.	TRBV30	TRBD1	TGTGCCTGGAAAGGACAGGGGGCGAGGGAGCAGTACTTC	CAWKGQGAREQYF
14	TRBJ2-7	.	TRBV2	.	TGTGCCAGCAGTGGGGCTACAGGGTCCGACGAGCAGTACTTC	CASSGATGSDEQYF
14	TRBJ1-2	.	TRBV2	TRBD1	TGTGCCAGCAGTTGGACAGGGGGCCTCTATGGCTACACCTTC	CASSWTGGLYGYTF
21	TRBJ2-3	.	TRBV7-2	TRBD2	TGTGCCAGCAGCTTAGCGAGGGCTAGCGGGAGGGCCCTCTGGGCCACAGATACGCAGTATTTT	CASSLARASGRALWATDTQYF
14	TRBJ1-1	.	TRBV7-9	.	TGTGCCAGCAGCTTTGTCGGGGAAGGCACTGAAGCTTTCTTT	CASSFVGEGTEAFF
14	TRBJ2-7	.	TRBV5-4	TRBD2	TGTGCCAGCAGCGTACTAGCGGGAATCTACGAGCAGTACTTC	CASSVLAGIYEQYF
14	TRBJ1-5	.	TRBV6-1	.	TGTGCCAGCAGTGAATACCGACAGAATCAGCCCCAGCATTTT	CASSEYRQNQPQHF
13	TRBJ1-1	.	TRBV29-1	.	TGCAGCGTCGAGGGACGGATGAACACTGAAGCTTTCTTT	CSVEGRMNTEAFF
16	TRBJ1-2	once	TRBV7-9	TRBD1	TGTGCCAGCAGCTTATTTCCAGACAGGGGTCAATATGGCTACACCTTC	CASSLFPDRGQYGYTF
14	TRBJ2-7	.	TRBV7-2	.	TGTGCCAGCAGCTCCCAAACTGGAGCCTACGAGCAGTACTTC	CASSSQTGAYEQYF
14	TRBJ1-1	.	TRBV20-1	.	TGCAGTGCTAGTAATGGAGCTTTGAACACTGAAGCTTTCTTT	CSASNGALNTEAFF
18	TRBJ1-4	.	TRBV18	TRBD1	TGTGCCAGCTCACCCGTCCCGGGACAGCGCCGAACTAATGAAAAACTGTTTTTT	CASSPVPGQRRTNEKLFF
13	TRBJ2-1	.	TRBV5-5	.	TGTGCCAGCAGCGGCGGACTGTACAATGAGCAGTTCTTC	CASSGGLYNEQFF
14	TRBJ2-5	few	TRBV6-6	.	TGTGCCAGCAGTTACAGGCAGCGGGAAGAGACCCAGTACTTC	CASSYRQREETQYF
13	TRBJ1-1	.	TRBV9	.	TGTGCCAGCAGCGCCTTGGGGAACACTGAAGCTTTCTTT	CASSALGNTEAFF
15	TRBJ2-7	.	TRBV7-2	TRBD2	TGTGCCAGCAGCCTCGGTTGGGACTACTCCTACGAGCAGTACTTC	CASSLGWDYSYEQYF
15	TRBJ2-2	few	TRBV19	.	TGTGCCAGTAGTTCCCGGGGACTGCCATATGGGGAGCTGTTTTTT	CASSSRGLPYGELFF
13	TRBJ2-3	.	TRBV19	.	TGTGCCAGTAGAACCCTAGCGACAGATACGCAGTATTTT	CASRTLATDTQYF
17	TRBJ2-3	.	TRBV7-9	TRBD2	TGTGCCAGCAGCTCCCCGGGACTAGCGGGAGTGACGGATACGCAGTATTTT	CASSSPGLAGVTDTQYF
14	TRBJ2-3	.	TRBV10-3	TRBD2	TGTGCCATCCGGGAGCGGGGCATCACAGATACGCAGTATTTT	CAIRERGITDTQYF
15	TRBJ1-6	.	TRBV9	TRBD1	TGTGCCAGCAGCGTAGCCGGGACAGGGGGCTCACCCCTCCACTTT	CASSVAGTGGSPLHF
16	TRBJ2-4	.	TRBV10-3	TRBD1	TGTGCCATCAGTGACCGGGACAGGGAATTCAAAAACATTCAGTACTTC	CAISDRDREFKNIQYF
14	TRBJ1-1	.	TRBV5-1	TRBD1	TGCGCCAGCAGCCCGGGACAGCAGAACACTGAAGCTTTCTTT	CASSPGQQNTEAFF
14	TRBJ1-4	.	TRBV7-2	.	TGTGCCAGCAGCTTATTCGGGATGGGGGAAAAACTGTTTTTT	CASSLFGMGEKLFF
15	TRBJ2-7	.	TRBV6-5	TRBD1	TGTGCCAGCAGTTACGCCGGGACAGGGGGCGATGAGCAGTACTTC	CASSYAGTGGDEQYF
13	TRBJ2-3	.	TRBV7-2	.	TGTGCCAGCAGCCCTAATCCCTGGGATACGCAGTATTTT	CASSPNPWDTQYF
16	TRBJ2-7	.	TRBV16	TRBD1	TGTGCCAGCAGCCAATGGGGCCAGGGGGCGAGGTACGAGCAGTACTTC	CASSQWGQGARYEQYF
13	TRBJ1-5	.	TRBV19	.	TGTGCCAGTACAGGTATAAGCAATCAGCCCCAGCATTTT	CASTGISNQPQHF
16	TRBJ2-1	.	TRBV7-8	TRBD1	TGTGCCAGCAGCTTAGTGTGGGGGACAGCGGTCGATGAGCAGTTCTTC	CASSLVWGTAVDEQFF
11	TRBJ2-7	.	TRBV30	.	TGTGCCTGGAGTCTCTTGGGCGAGCAGTACTTC	CAWSLLGEQYF
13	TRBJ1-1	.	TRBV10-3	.	TGTGCCATCAGTGCGATCGCGAACACTGAAGCTTTCTTT	CAISAIANTEAFF
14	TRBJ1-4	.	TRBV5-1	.	TGCGCCAGCAGCCCCACGGCGGGGAATGAAAAACTGTTTTTT	CASSPTAGNEKLFF
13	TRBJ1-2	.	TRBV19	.	TGTGCCAGTAGTATAGTCACGGAGTATGGCTACACCTTC	CASSIVTEYGYTF
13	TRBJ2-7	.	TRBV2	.	TGTGCCAGCAGTGAACAGGGGCTCTACGAGCAGTACTTC	CASSEQGLYEQYF
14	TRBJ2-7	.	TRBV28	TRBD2	TGTGCCAGCATCTCAGCGGGAGCACCCTACGAGCAGTACTTC	CASISAGAPYEQYF
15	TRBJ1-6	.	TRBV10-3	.	TGTGCCATCAGTGAGTCGGTCGGGGGCTATTCACCCCTCCACTTT	CAISESVGGYSPLHF
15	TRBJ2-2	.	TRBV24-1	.	TGTGCCACCAGTGATTTAGCGGAAAGTACCGGGGAGCTGTTTTTT	CATSDLAESTGELFF
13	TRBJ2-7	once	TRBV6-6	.	TGTGCCAGCAGTTACGGGGGGACCTACGAGCAGTACTTC	CASSYGGTYEQYF
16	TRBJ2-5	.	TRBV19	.	TGTGCCAGTAGTATCTCCGGGGCCATTACCCAAGAGACCCAGTACTTC	CASSISGAITQETQYF
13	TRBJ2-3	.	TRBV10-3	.	TGTGCCATCACGATAGCTTCCACAGATACGCAGTATTTT	CAITIASTDTQYF
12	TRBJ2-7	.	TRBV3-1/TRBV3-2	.	TGTGCCAGCAGCCAAGTTAGGCACGAGCAGTACTTC	CASSQVRHEQYF
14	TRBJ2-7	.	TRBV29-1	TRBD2	TGCAGCGTCCACCTAGCGGTACGAGGCTACGAGCAGTACTTC	CSVHLAVRGYEQYF
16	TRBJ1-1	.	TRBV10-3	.	TGTGCCATCAGTGAGTCTACCGCCGGGGCAAACACTGAAGCTTTCTTT	CAISESTAGANTEAFF
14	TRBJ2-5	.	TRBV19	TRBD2	TGTGCCAGTAGCCCTTCTCGGGGGGGAGAGACCCAGTACTTC	CASSPSRGGETQYF
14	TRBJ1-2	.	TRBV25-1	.	TGTGCCAGCAGTGAACAGGGGAAGGGAAATGGCTACACCTTC	CASSEQGKGNGYTF
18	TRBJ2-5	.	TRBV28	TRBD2	TGTGCCAGCAGATTCCTCAGTGATCTAGCGGGAGGGCAAGAGACCCAGTACTTC	CASRFLSDLAGGQETQYF
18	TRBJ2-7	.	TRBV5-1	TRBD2	TGCGCCAGCAGCCGGGGGGAGTCCGTTTTATATTGGGTTTACGAGCAGTACTTC	CASSRGESVLYWVYEQYF
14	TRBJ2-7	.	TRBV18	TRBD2	TGTGCCAGCTCACCAACCAGCGGGAGGTACGAGCAGTACTTC	CASSPTSGRYEQYF
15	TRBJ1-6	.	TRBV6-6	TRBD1	TGTGCCAGCAGTCCAGGGGGGGGGCGGTATTCACCCCTCCACTTT	CASSPGGGRYSPLHF